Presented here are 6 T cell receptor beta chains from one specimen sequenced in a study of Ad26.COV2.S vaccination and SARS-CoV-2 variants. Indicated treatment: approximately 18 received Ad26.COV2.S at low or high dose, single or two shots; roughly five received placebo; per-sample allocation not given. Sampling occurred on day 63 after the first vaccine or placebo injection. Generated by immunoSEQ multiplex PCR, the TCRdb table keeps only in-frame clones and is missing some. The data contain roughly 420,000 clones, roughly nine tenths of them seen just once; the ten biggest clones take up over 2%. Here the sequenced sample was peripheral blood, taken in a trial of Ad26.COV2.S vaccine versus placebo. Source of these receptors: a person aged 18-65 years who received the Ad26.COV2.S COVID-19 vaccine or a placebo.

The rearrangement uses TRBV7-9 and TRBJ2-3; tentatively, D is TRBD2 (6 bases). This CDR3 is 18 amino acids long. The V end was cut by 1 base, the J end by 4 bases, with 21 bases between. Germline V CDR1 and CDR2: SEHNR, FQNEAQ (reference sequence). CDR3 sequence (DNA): TGTGCCAGCAGCTTAGGGCGCCCGGGGCGGGGTCCCGCAGATACGCAGTATTTT. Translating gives CASSLGRPGRGPADTQYF.

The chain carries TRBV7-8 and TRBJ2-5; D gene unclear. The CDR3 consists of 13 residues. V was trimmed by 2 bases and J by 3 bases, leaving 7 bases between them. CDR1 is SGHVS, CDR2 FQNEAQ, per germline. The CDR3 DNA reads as TGTGCCAGCAGCTTATTGGGTAAAGAGACCCAGTACTTC. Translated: CASSLLGKETQYF.

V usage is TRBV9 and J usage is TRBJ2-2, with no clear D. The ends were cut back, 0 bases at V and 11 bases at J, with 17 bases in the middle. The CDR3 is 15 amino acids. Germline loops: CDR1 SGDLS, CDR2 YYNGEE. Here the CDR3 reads CASSVAPLIGSELFF. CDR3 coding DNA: TGTGCCAGCAGCGTAGCCCCTCTTATCGGGTCAGAGCTGTTTTTT.

The CDR3 DNA is TGTGCCAGCAGCCAAGGGGGAGGGGAGACCCAGTACTTC. Translating it yields CASSQGGGETQYF. The chain carries TRBV3-1 (or the pseudogene TRBV3-2) and TRBJ2-5; TRBD2 matches 7 bases. CDR1 LGHDT and CDR2 YNNKEL come from the germline V gene (reference sequence). There are 13 residues in the CDR3. With 1 base clipped from V and 5 bases from J, the junction kept 1 base outside the gene matches.

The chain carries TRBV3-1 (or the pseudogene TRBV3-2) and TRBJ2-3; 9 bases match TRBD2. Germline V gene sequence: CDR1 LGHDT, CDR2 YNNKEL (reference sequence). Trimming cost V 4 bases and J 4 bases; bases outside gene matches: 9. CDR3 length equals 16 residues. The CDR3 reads CASSLRGAGGADTQYF. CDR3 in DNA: TGTGCCAGCAGCCTGCGGGGCGCGGGGGGGGCAGATACGCAGTATTTT.

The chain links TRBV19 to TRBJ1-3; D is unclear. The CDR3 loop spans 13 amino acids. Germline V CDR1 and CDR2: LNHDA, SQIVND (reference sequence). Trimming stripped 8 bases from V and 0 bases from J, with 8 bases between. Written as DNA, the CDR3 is TGTGCCAGTTCAAGGAGCTCTGGAAACACCATATATTTT. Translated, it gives CASSRSSGNTIYF.